Listed below are T cell receptor beta chains from one sample, sequenced in a study of blood T cell repertoires in COVID-19. Clones were sequenced by immunoSEQ multiplex PCR, and TCRdb holds only the in-frame ones, with some missing. Here the sample spans about 48,000 clones, 65% to 85% being singletons. The sequencing input was peripheral blood. The receptor set was obtained from a man between 65 and 85 years old with acute or convalescent COVID-19. Both conserved end residues are part of each CDR3. The D gene is left open where the match is weak. Expanded clones are given a class, and other clones once, few, many or no size at all.

D gene	V gene	J gene	CDR3 length	clone size	CDR3 protein	CDR3 DNA
-	TRBV7-2	TRBJ2-5	13	-	CASSRGGVETQYF	TGTGCCAGCAGCCGGGGCGGGGTAGAGACCCAGTACTTC
TRBD1	TRBV5-1	TRBJ1-2	15	once	CASSLAFGDSYGYTF	TGCGCCAGCAGCTTGGCGTTTGGGGACAGCTATGGCTACACCTTC
TRBD1	TRBV28	TRBJ1-6	16	-	CASSSRTGGYNSPLHF	TGTGCCAGCAGTTCAAGGACAGGGGGCTATAATTCACCCCTCCACTTT
TRBD1	TRBV19	TRBJ1-6	14	-	CASSTTGLNSPLHF	TGTGCCAGTAGTACGACAGGGCTCAATTCACCCCTCCACTTT
-	TRBV6-5	TRBJ1-2	12	many	CATIREDYGYTF	TGTGCCACAATCAGGGAGGACTATGGCTACACCTTC
TRBD1	TRBV6-5	TRBJ2-7	14	-	CASSRRQGYNEQYF	TGTGCCAGCAGTCGCAGACAGGGGTATAACGAGCAGTACTTC
-	TRBV6-5	TRBJ1-4	14	once	CASSAGGLGEKLFF	TGTGCCAGCAGCGCGGGGGGGCTGGGTGAAAAACTGTTTTTT
TRBD1	TRBV7-9	TRBJ2-1	18	-	CASSLGGTGAPSYNEQFF	TGTGCCAGCAGCTTAGGGGGGACAGGGGCGCCATCCTACAATGAGCAGTTCTTC
-	TRBV21-1	TRBJ1-6	19	-	CASSKEEFREVRPNSPLHF	TGTGCCAGCAGCAAAGAGGAATTTAGGGAGGTAAGGCCCAATTCACCCCTCCACTTT
TRBD1	TRBV27	TRBJ1-6	14	-	CASRLDREDSPLHF	TGTGCCAGCAGACTCGACAGGGAGGATTCACCCCTCCACTTT
-	TRBV5-1	TRBJ1-3	15	-	CASSTLGVTGNTIYF	TGCGCCAGCAGCACCCTCGGGGTGACTGGAAACACCATATATTTT
TRBD2	TRBV28	TRBJ2-7	13	-	CASTLTSGYEQYF	TGTGCCAGCACCTTGACTAGCGGCTACGAGCAGTACTTC
TRBD1	TRBV14	TRBJ1-4	13	-	CASSDRVTEKLFF	TGTGCCAGCAGTGACAGGGTTACCGAAAAACTGTTTTTT
TRBD1	TRBV18	TRBJ2-1	15	-	CASSPGQGHYNEQFF	TGTGCCAGCTCACCGGGACAGGGACATTACAATGAGCAGTTCTTC
-	TRBV4-3	TRBJ1-6	17	few	CASSQQTDLGGGSPLHF	TGCGCCAGCAGCCAACAGACGGACCTTGGAGGCGGTTCACCCCTCCACTTT
-	TRBV12-5	TRBJ2-7	11	-	CALWRDYEQYF	TGTGCTTTGTGGCGGGACTACGAGCAGTACTTC
TRBD1	TRBV5-1	TRBJ1-2	14	-	CASSLGQGGYGYTF	TGCGCCAGCAGCCTCGGACAGGGAGGCTATGGCTACACCTTC
TRBD2	TRBV5-1	TRBJ2-7	15	-	CASSLESGSIDEQYF	TGCGCCAGCAGCTTGGAAAGCGGGAGCATCGACGAGCAGTACTTC
-	TRBV7-8	TRBJ2-5	15	-	CASSLITGSQETQYF	TGTGCCAGCAGCTTAATAACCGGGAGCCAAGAGACCCAGTACTTC
-	TRBV23-1	TRBJ1-1	14	-	CASTRQIQNTEAFF	TGCGCCAGCACCCGACAAATTCAGAACACTGAAGCTTTCTTT
-	TRBV9	TRBJ2-2	14	-	CASSAGHAPGELFF	TGTGCCAGCAGCGCTGGACATGCCCCGGGGGAGCTGTTTTTT
TRBD1	TRBV30	TRBJ2-2	15	-	CAWTGTGGYVGELFF	TGTGCCTGGACCGGGACAGGGGGCTATGTCGGGGAGCTGTTTTTT
TRBD2	TRBV9	TRBJ2-2	15	-	CASSVGSGSFGELFF	TGTGCCAGCAGCGTAGGGAGCGGGAGTTTCGGGGAGCTGTTTTTT
-	TRBV7-6	TRBJ2-2	15	-	CASSLRTVNTGELFF	TGTGCCAGCAGTCTAAGGACTGTGAACACCGGGGAGCTGTTTTTT
-	TRBV6-2/TRBV6-3	TRBJ2-5	14	-	CASSQRQFRETQYF	TGTGCCAGCAGTCAACGACAGTTTCGGGAGACCCAGTACTTC
-	TRBV6-2/TRBV6-3	TRBJ2-7	16	-	CASSYRSGGKSYEQYF	TGTGCCAGCAGTTACAGGTCAGGGGGGAAGTCCTACGAGCAGTACTTC
-	TRBV19	TRBJ1-5	16	-	CASSPLQAKGNQPQHF	TGTGCCAGTAGTCCATTACAGGCCAAGGGCAATCAGCCCCAGCATTTT
-	TRBV30	TRBJ2-7	15	-	CAWSVPRRGLYEQYF	TGTGCCTGGAGTGTGCCGCGGCGGGGACTCTACGAGCAGTACTTC
-	TRBV5-6	TRBJ1-1	14	few	CASSEGHSNTEAFF	TGTGCCAGCAGCGAAGGACACTCCAACACTGAAGCTTTCTTT
-	TRBV27	TRBJ1-2	15	-	CASSLSMPGRAGYTF	TGTGCCAGCAGTTTATCGATGCCCGGGAGGGCAGGCTACACCTTC
TRBD1	TRBV10-3	TRBJ1-4	16	few	CAISESAEGAEEKLFF	TGTGCCATCAGTGAGTCGGCTGAGGGGGCGGAAGAAAAACTGTTTTTT
TRBD1	TRBV19	TRBJ1-5	15	-	CASSSQTGTNQPQHF	TGTGCCAGTAGTTCCCAGACAGGGACAAATCAGCCCCAGCATTTT
TRBD1	TRBV5-4	TRBJ1-1	13	-	CASSITGGSEAFF	TGTGCCAGCAGCATTACAGGGGGAAGTGAAGCTTTCTTT
-	TRBV21-1	TRBJ1-1	14	-	CASSLRKANTEAFF	TGTGCCAGCAGCCTCAGGAAGGCGAACACTGAAGCTTTCTTT
TRBD1	TRBV2	TRBJ1-5	14	-	CASSGTGEVQPQHF	TGTGCCAGCAGTGGGACAGGGGAGGTTCAGCCCCAGCATTTT
-	TRBV7-9	TRBJ1-5	14	-	CASSPQGWDQPQHF	TGTGCCAGCAGCCCCCAGGGATGGGATCAGCCCCAGCATTTT
-	TRBV18	TRBJ2-5	17	-	CASSPPVGHDGGETQYF	TGTGCCAGCTCACCACCTGTAGGGCACGACGGGGGAGAGACCCAGTACTTC
TRBD1	TRBV3-1/TRBV3-2	TRBJ1-3	13	-	CASTEGAGNTIYF	TGTGCCAGCACCGAGGGGGCCGGAAACACCATATATTTT
-	TRBV5-5	TRBJ1-3	19	-	CASSHTLQASVSSGNTIYF	TGTGCCAGCAGCCACACCCTACAGGCTTCCGTGAGCTCTGGAAACACCATATATTTT
-	TRBV7-2	TRBJ1-4	12	-	CASSFYNEKLFF	TGTGCCAGCAGCTTTTATAATGAAAAACTGTTTTTT
-	TRBV11-2	TRBJ1-1	13	-	CASSLAAGASAFF	TGTGCCAGCAGCTTAGCGGCTGGGGCTTCCGCTTTCTTT
-	TRBV7-8	TRBJ2-5	13	once	CASSLYEKETQYF	TGTGCCAGCAGCTTATACGAGAAAGAGACCCAGTACTTC
TRBD1	TRBV28	TRBJ1-5	14	-	CASRQGGSNQPQHF	TGTGCCAGCCGCCAGGGGGGCAGCAATCAGCCCCAGCATTTT
TRBD1	TRBV19	TRBJ1-4	14	-	CASSETGGREKLFF	TGTGCCAGTAGCGAAACAGGGGGCCGTGAAAAACTGTTTTTT
TRBD1	TRBV12-3/TRBV12-4	TRBJ1-2	13	-	CASSRQGYYGYTF	TGTGCCAGCAGCCGACAGGGATACTATGGCTACACCTTC
TRBD2	TRBV6-1	TRBJ2-5	18	-	CASSEARVLAGSQETQYF	TGTGCCAGCAGTGAAGCGAGGGTCCTAGCGGGGTCCCAAGAGACCCAGTACTTC
-	TRBV28	TRBJ1-5	13	-	CASSPGADQPQHF	TGTGCCAGCAGTCCAGGGGCGGATCAGCCCCAGCATTTT
-	TRBV4-1	TRBJ2-7	14	-	CASSPRTGSYEQYF	TGCGCCAGCAGTCCGAGGACGGGAAGCTACGAGCAGTACTTC
-	TRBV19	TRBJ1-5	13	-	CASNRGLGQPQHF	TGTGCCAGTAATAGGGGTCTCGGACAACCCCAGCATTTT
-	TRBV29-1	TRBJ2-3	13	-	CSVERTGQDTQYF	TGCAGCGTTGAGCGTACAGGCCAAGATACGCAGTATTTT
-	TRBV5-1	TRBJ2-2	12	-	CASSLLTGELFF	TGCGCCAGCAGCTTGCTAACCGGGGAGCTGTTTTTT
TRBD2	TRBV27	TRBJ2-7	15	-	CASSSPQRGSYEQYF	TGTGCCAGCAGTTCCCCACAGCGGGGGTCCTACGAGCAGTACTTC
-	TRBV12-3/TRBV12-4	TRBJ1-6	13	-	CASREFRGSPLHF	TGTGCCAGCAGGGAATTTCGCGGTTCACCCCTCCACTTT
TRBD1	TRBV18	TRBJ2-2	15	-	CASSLGQGFGGELFF	TGTGCCAGCTCGCTCGGACAGGGTTTTGGCGGGGAGCTGTTTTTT